The count of the clone carrying this T cell receptor (beta chain) is one. Participants were placed into cohorts based on the clinical history they reported. What the recovered Cohort 3 donors had was two negative PCRs, clearance, or symptom resolution. The sample comes from a study of blood T cell repertoires in COVID-19. Whole-study context: Researchers got acute and convalescent COVID-19 samples from the United States, Italy and Spain.

Clones were sequenced by immunoSEQ multiplex PCR, and TCRdb holds only the in-frame ones, with some missing. The repertoire includes around 300,000 clones, about 90% of them detected once, and around 5% sits in the top ten. The CDR3 extends over 16 amino acids. The V end was cut by 0 bases, the J end by 7 bases, with 13 bases between. Germline V gives CDR1 MGHRA, CDR2 YSYEKL. The chain is built from TRBV4-1 and TRBJ1-6, with a tentative D call TRBD1 (5 bases). This receptor was obtained from a man aged 30-40 years who had recovered from COVID-19. The sample comprised PBMCs or T cells enriched from blood (not recorded which). The CDR3 loop reads CASSQEVTVYNSPLHF. In DNA form, the CDR3 reads TGCGCCAGCAGCCAAGAGGTGACAGTCTACAATTCACCCCTCCACTTT.